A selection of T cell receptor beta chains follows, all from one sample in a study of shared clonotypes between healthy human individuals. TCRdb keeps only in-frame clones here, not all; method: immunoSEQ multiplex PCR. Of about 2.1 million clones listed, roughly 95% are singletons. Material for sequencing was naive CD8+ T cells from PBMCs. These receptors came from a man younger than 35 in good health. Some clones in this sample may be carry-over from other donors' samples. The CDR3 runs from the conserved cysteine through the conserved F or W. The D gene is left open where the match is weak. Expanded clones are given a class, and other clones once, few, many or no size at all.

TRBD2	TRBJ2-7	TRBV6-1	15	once	TGTGCCAGCAGTTCCCGACTAGCGAAAAACTACGAGCAGTACTTC	CASSSRLAKNYEQYF
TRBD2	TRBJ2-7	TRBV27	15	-	TGTGCCAGCAGTCCCCGCGGGGGATCTACGGGGGAGCAGTACTTC	CASSPRGGSTGEQYF
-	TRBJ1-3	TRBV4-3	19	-	TGCGCCAGCAGCCAAGTCTATCTAGGGTACGGTGAGGGTGGAAACACCATATATTTT	CASSQVYLGYGEGGNTIYF
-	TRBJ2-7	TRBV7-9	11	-	TGTGCCAGCAGCCCGTCCGGCGGGCAGTACTTC	CASSPSGGQYF
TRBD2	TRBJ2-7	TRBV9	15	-	TGTGCCAGCAGCTGGGAGGCTAGCGGGATAGGCGAGCAGTACTTC	CASSWEASGIGEQYF
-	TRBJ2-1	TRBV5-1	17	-	TGCGCCAGCAGCTTGATTTCGGGACACAGCTCCTACAATGAGCAGTTCTTC	CASSLISGHSSYNEQFF
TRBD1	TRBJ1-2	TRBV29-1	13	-	TGCAGCGGGCTGGGGACAGCCTTAGGCGGCTACACCTTC	CSGLGTALGGYTF
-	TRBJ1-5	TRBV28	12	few	TGTGCCAGCAGTTTCCCTGCTGAGCCCCAGCATTTT	CASSFPAEPQHF
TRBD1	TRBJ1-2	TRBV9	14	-	TGTGCCAGCAGCCCTGACAGGGGTCTATATGGCTACACCTTC	CASSPDRGLYGYTF
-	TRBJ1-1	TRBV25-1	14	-	TGTGCCACAACGACCATGGGTCGGGACACTGAAGCTTTCTTT	CATTTMGRDTEAFF
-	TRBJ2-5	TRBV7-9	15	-	TGTGCCAGCAGCTTACGCATATCACGTCAAGAGACCCAGTACTTC	CASSLRISRQETQYF
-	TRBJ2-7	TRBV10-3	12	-	TGTGCCATACGGACATCCACCTACGAGCAGTACTTC	CAIRTSTYEQYF
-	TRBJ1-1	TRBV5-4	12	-	TGTGCCAGCAGCTTGTTTGCCACTGAAGCTTTCTTT	CASSLFATEAFF
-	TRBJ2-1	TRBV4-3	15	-	TGCGCCAGCAGCTTGGACCCCGTTGGGTACAATGAGCAGTTCTTC	CASSLDPVGYNEQFF
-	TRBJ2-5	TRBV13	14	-	TGTGCCAGCGGGTCCAGGGAACCCCAAGAGACCCAGTACTTC	CASGSREPQETQYF
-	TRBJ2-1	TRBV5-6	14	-	TGTGCCAGCAGCTTGGCTAACTGGGGTAATGAGCAGTTCTTC	CASSLANWGNEQFF
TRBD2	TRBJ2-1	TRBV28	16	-	TGTGCCAGCAGTTTACCTAGCGGGAGGGGAGGGGATGAGCAGTTCTTC	CASSLPSGRGGDEQFF
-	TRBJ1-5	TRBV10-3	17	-	TGTGCCATCGGCGTCTGGTGGGAGGGATATTGGGGTCAGCCCCAGCATTTT	CAIGVWWEGYWGQPQHF
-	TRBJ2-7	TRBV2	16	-	TGTGCCAGCAGTGCATTTAAAGAACCGGCCAACTACGAGCAGTACTTC	CASSAFKEPANYEQYF
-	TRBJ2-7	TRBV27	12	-	TGTGCCAGCGGCTGGTACCCCTACGAGCAGTACTTC	CASGWYPYEQYF